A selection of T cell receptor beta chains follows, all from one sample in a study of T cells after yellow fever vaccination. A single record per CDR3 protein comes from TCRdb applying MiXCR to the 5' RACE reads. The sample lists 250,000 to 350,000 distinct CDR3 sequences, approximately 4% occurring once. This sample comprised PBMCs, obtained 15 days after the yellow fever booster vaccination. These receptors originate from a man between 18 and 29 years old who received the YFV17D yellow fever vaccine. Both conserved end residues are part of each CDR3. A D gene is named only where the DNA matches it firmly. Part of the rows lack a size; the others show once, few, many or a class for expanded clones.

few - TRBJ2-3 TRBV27 CASQLASVTDTQYF TGTGCCAGCCAACTAGCATCTGTCACAGATACGCAGTATTTT
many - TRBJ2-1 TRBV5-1 CASRRGPAVDNEQFF TGCGCCAGCAGACGGGGACCGGCCGTCGACAATGAGCAGTTCTTC
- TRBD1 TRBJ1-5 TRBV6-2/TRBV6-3 CASSETGAFYQPQHF TGTGCCAGCAGTGAGACAGGGGCATTTTATCAGCCCCAGCATTTT
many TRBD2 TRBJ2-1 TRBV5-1 CASSLTSGEGDNEQFF TGCGCCAGCAGCTTGACTAGCGGGGAGGGGGACAATGAGCAGTTCTTC
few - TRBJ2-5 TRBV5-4 CASSLVGRGAPKTQYF TGTGCCAGCAGCTTGGTGGGCAGGGGGGCCCCAAAGACCCAGTACTTC
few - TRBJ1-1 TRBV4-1 CASSQGRVGTEAFF TGCGCCAGCAGCCAAGGTCGGGTCGGCACTGAAGCTTTCTTT
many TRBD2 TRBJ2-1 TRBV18 CASSPGLAEYNEQFF TGTGCCAGCTCCCCGGGACTAGCGGAATACAATGAGCAGTTCTTC
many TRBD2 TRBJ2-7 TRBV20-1 CSSATSAPYEQYF TGCAGTTCCGCGACTAGCGCTCCCTACGAGCAGTACTTC
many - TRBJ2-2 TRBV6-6 CASFKHENTGELFF TGTGCCAGCTTCAAGCACGAGAACACCGGGGAGCTGTTTTTT
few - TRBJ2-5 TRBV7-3 CASSSTGQETQYF TGTGCCAGCAGCTCTACAGGGCAAGAGACCCAGTACTTC
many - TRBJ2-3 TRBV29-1 CSVVGGADTQYF TGCAGCGTTGTAGGGGGGGCAGATACGCAGTATTTT
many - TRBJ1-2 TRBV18 CASSPPMMPNYGYTF TGTGCCAGCTCACCTCCGATGATGCCCAACTATGGCTACACCTTC
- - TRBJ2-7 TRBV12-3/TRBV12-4 CASSRTLVAEQYF TGTGCCAGTAGCCGCACCTTGGTCGCCGAGCAGTACTTC
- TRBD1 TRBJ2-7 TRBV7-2 CASSLAGQGARLYEQYF TGTGCCAGCAGCTTAGCGGGACAGGGGGCGAGGTTGTACGAGCAGTACTTC
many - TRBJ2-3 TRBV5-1 CASSGGTVHGGFDTQYF TGCGCCAGCAGCGGAGGGACAGTCCATGGAGGATTCGATACGCAGTATTTT
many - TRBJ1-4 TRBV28 CASSSNGPSLFF TGTGCCAGCAGTTCCAACGGCCCGTCACTGTTTTTT
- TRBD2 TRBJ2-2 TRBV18 CASSPLGLAGAYPSTGELFF TGTGCCAGCTCACCACTGGGACTAGCGGGGGCGTACCCGTCCACCGGGGAGCTGTTTTTT
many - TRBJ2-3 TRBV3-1 CASSPSPWTDTQYF TGTGCCAGCAGCCCCTCCCCTTGGACAGATACGCAGTATTTT
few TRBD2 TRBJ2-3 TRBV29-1 CSHLAGNTDTQYF TGCAGCCATTTAGCGGGGAACACAGATACGCAGTATTTT
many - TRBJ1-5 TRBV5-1 CASSLQGGRNQPQHF TGCGCCAGCAGCCTTCAGGGAGGGCGCAATCAGCCCCAGCATTTT
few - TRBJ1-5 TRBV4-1 CASSQALSREQPQHF TGCGCCAGCAGCCAAGCACTATCGCGGGAACAGCCCCAGCATTTT
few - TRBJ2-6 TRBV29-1 CSVTDGSGANVLTF TGCAGCGTAACCGACGGCTCTGGGGCCAACGTCCTGACTTTC